This entry concerns a single T cell receptor (beta chain). It has no known antigen specificity. There are no base qualities to consult, and no much larger clone falls within one base. The data were obtained in a study of Ad26.COV2.S vaccination and SARS-CoV-2 variants (dated by TCRdb to the early 2020s). As for the study more broadly: Vaccine-arm donors were drawn from COV1001, a multicentre, randomized, double-blind, placebo-controlled phase I-IIa trial of Ad26.COV2.S in healthy adults. A total of around 32 samples were included in the TCR-sequenced set, comprising some 20 Ad26.COV2.S vaccine recipients, 5 placebo recipients and 8 SARS-CoV-2 convalescent individuals. Trial participants were randomized into five groups of five: low-dose or high-dose Ad26.COV2.S given once or twice, or placebo on both occasions. Ad26.COV2.S was administered intramuscularly at 5 x 10^10 or 1 x 10^11 viral particles, either as a single shot or as two shots given 56 days apart. TCRbeta repertoire sequencing was used to assess the specificity and breadth of SARS-CoV-2-reactive T cell receptors after Ad26.COV2.S vaccination. Investigators remained blinded to trial group allocation during experiments and outcome assessment. Broader findings and caveats from the paper: Compared with placebo recipients, Ad26.COV2.S recipients showed higher spike-specific TCR breadth (P = 0.0014). Comparing responses between vaccine doses or regimens was not something the study was powered to do. The authors noted that the TCR breadth and depth analyses may have underestimated total T cell responses. Substantial breadth of spike-specific CD8+ and CD4+ T cell responses was reported after vaccination. Vaccine and placebo recipients had comparable non-spike TCR breadth, which fits with the vaccine containing only spike.

The sample's treatment or condition, from its label and the paper: some 20 received Ad26.COV2.S at low or high dose, single or two shots; about five received placebo; per-sample allocation not given. Repertoires of vaccine and placebo recipients were sequenced from samples collected on day 63 after the first injection. Cohort 1b enrolled about two dozen adults aged 18-55 years at a single site in Boston, USA, between 29 July and 7 August 2020. As a vaccine, Ad26.COV2.S was a replication-incompetent adenovirus type 26 vector that expressed a prefusion-stabilized SARS-CoV-2 spike protein derived from the original Wuhan strain. The immunoSEQ Assay was used to sequence TCRbeta CDR3 regions. After extraction, genomic DNA underwent amplification by bias-controlled multiplex PCR, followed by high-throughput sequencing. The source study handled its data this way. To quantify the absolute abundance of each unique TCRbeta CDR3 region, sequences were collapsed and filtered. T cell fraction was estimated by normalization of TCRbeta template counts to usable DNA, with usable DNA being measured through amplification of reference genes present in all nucleated cells. Repertoire TCRs were annotated as SARS-CoV-2-specific when V gene, CDR3 amino acid sequence and J gene were exactly matched to a known reactive TCR set. MIRA supplied the reference SARS-CoV-2 TCR set, which was filtered for enrichment in COVID-19-positive ImmuneCODE repertoires so that public or cross-reactive TCRs were removed. Using the MIRA antigens, annotated TCRs were further analysed by specific ORF or by position within an ORF. Breadth was defined as annotated unique rearrangements over total unique productive rearrangements; depth was the summed frequency of those rearrangements. Two-sided Wilcoxon rank-sum tests were used to compare TCR breadth between groups. This is the immuneACCESS table as TCRdb keeps it, with only in-frame sequences that have V and J called. A part of the clones is gone; compared with another copy, unresolved V genes explain less than half, and the rest is unexplained. That table furnishes V, J and clone size, whereas the DNA furnished D and trimming. The sample table records 350,000 to 500,000 clones; around 87% of these occur just once. In total, the top ten clones hold 3.6% of the sample.

CDR1 SGHAT and CDR2 FQNNGV were looked up in the germline V gene. From the cysteine up to the phenylalanine, the CDR3 has a length of 17 residues. Only the CDR3 DNA stays, 51 bases, in frame from base 1. V was cut back by 1 base and J by 3 bases, leaving a gap of 18 bases between them. The chain links TRBV11-2 with TRBJ1-1, with no confidently assigned D gene. The sequence derives from a person between 18 and 60 years old who received the Ad26.COV2.S COVID-19 vaccine or a placebo. The sequencing used peripheral blood, collected in a trial of Ad26.COV2.S vaccine versus placebo. This receptor carries the CDR3 CASSLGTSPNPYTEAFF. The nucleotide sequence reads as follows: TGTGCCAGCAGCTTAGGTACATCCCCAAACCCGTACACTGAAGCTTTCTTT.